This T cell receptor beta chain was recovered during a study of vaccination effects on CD4 cells after COVID-19 (dated 2022 in TCRdb). Regarding the complete study: Two doses of either the BNT162b2 or the mRNA-1273 mRNA SARS-CoV-2 vaccine were administered to participants. In the study, cultures from other donors were sequenced using the Oncomine TCR Beta short-read assay on an Illumina iSeq 100. The full study included approximately nine COVID-19 convalescent patients and several SARS-CoV-2-naive healthy vaccine recipients. SARS-CoV-2 spike-specific CD4+ TCR repertoires from before and after mRNA vaccination were compared in COVID-19 convalescent patients and in infection-naive vaccine recipients.

From the cysteine through the phenylalanine, the CDR3 covers 13 amino acids. Just CDR3 DNA is preserved here, 39 bases in frame from base 1. CDR1 and CDR2 were assigned from the germline V gene (reference sequence) as DFQATT and SNEGSKA. Trimmed from V: 3 bases; trimmed from J: 3 bases; junction bases lacking a gene match: 2. In the ViraFEST assay, PBMC were stimulated with viral peptide pools, and TCR sequencing was then used to find antigen-specific CD4+ T cell clonotypes based on their expansion. After less than 13 days of culture, CD4+ T cells were isolated with the EasySep CD4+ T cell isolation kit. Negative nucleocapsid antibody results before and after vaccination confirmed that the healthy vaccine recipients had no prior SARS-CoV-2 infection. Some 1.9 million PBMC per well were cultured with about 9.6 ug/ml peptides in IMDM containing around 4.6% human AB serum, approximately 9.1 IU/ml IL-2 and gentamicin. On days 3 and 7, half of the culture medium was replaced with fresh IL-2-containing medium. Unless noted otherwise, every peptide stimulation condition was grown in triplicate wells. PBMC were separated from whole blood using Ficoll-Paque Plus gradient centrifugation and were then either cryopreserved at -140C or used fresh. The overlapping peptide pools covered the spike proteins of SARS-CoV-2 and of the common cold coronaviruses HCoV-NL63, HCoV-OC43 and HCoV-229E. Genomic DNA was extracted from cultured CD4+ T cells with the QIAamp micro DNA kit.

A word on this clone: Its antigen remains unidentified. No much larger clone exists at a distance of one base, and base qualities are not known.

Libraries were prepared through the immunoSEQ multiplex PCR assay. DNA from the CD4+ T cells that had been cultured and isolated underwent TCR beta CDR3 sequencing. Processing in the source paper ran as follows. The analysis removed non-productive TCR sequences, trimmed reads to the CDR3 region, and retained only CDR3s that were 7 or more amino acids long. Antigen-specific clonotypes were identified with the MANAFEST web app by comparing expansion in peptide wells against reference cultures. To count as positive, a clone had to show expansion at FDR<0.05 compared with the reference and with all other wells, an odds ratio above 5, and a frequency above 0.1% in two replicate wells. Cross-reactive clonotypes were defined as significantly expanded in SARS-CoV-2 spike wells and in at least one common cold coronavirus spike condition. Using the stringdist R package, CDR3 similarity was measured by Levenshtein distance, and unrooted trees were constructed with ape in R 3.6.1. Drawn from immuneACCESS, this table holds only the in-frame rearrangements with V and J called that TCRdb kept. Clones are partly lost; checked studies trace under half to an unresolved V gene and leave the rest unexplained. The DNA gave D and trimming, while V, J and clone size come from that table. Present in this sample are fewer than 25,000 clones, about 73% of which were seen just once. The biggest ten clones account for about an eighth of the sample.

Study-wide conclusions, independent of this receptor: Only a small number of convalescent patients were included, and no early post-infection timepoints were available, which limited the study. Marked clonal contraction was observed in both infection-induced and vaccine-induced clones at late post-vaccination timepoints, consistent with waning T cell responses. Among healthy vaccine recipients, nearly all vaccine-induced clones were SARS-CoV-2 mono-reactive, and only 1 of 255 was cross-reactive with common cold coronaviruses.

The specimen comprised CD4+ T cells from PBMCs cultured with HCoV-229E spike peptides, sampled before COVID-19 vaccination. The intended sense of this specimen's cell subset or site label: HCoV-229E spike overlapping peptide pool stimulation. This TCR was recovered from a human donor who received a COVID-19 vaccine. In this chain, TRBV20-1 is recombined with TRBJ1-2, with 9 middle bases fitting TRBD1. The sequenced DNA is TGCAGTGCTAGTAGGGACAGGGACTATGGCTACACCTTC. Translation gives CSASRDRDYGYTF.